Only one count was recorded for the clone carrying this T cell receptor (beta chain). The source of the sample is a study of blood T cell repertoires in COVID-19. Turning to the study itself: The origin of the acute and convalescent COVID-19 samples was the United States, Italy and Spain. In each case, the material was cDNA or gDNA derived from T cells, B-cell-depleted T cells, or PBMCs.

Original handling: Amplification of reference gene primers was used by the study to estimate nucleated cell counts. Sequenced by immunoSEQ multiplex PCR; TCRdb stores in-frame clones only, minus some. That table gives V, J and clone size, and the DNA gave D and trimming. The sample holds 100,000 to 150,000 clones, roughly 80% seen once. Patients at the Seattle site were enrolled during active infection and followed longitudinally. Trimming removed 1 base from V and 8 bases from J; junction bases left unmatched: 7. This CDR3 contains 14 residues. CDR1 LNHDA and CDR2 SQIVND come from the germline V gene (reference sequence).

The chain uses TRBV19 and TRBJ1-1, with TRBD1 matching over 7 bases. The sequenced sample was peripheral blood. The source of this sequence is a man older than 75 with COVID-19, enrolled during active disease. In nucleotides, the CDR3 is TGTGCCAGTAGTATAGGAACAGGGGTTTGGGAAGCTTTCTTT. This sequence encodes CASSIGTGVWEAFF.